The 23 T cell receptor beta chains given below trace back to one sample, sequenced in a study of shared clonotypes between healthy human individuals. Some clones are missing from TCRdb's copy, which holds only in-frame ones; the method was immunoSEQ multiplex PCR. The sample holds 950,000 to 1,100,000 clones; about four fifths are singletons and the top ten take around 0.61%. The source material was memory CD4+ T cells from PBMCs. Subset given: CD45RA-negative fraction. These receptors originate from a man younger than 35 in good health. Some clones in this sample may be carry-over from other donors' samples.

Comment on this clone: Other nucleotide sequences from this sample produce the same CDR3. The chain employs TRBV7-3 and TRBJ2-2, with TRBD1 matching over 9 bases. This CDR3 contains 14 residues. From germline, CDR1 is SGHTA and CDR2 FQGTGA. With 8 bases clipped from V and 3 bases from J, the junction kept 4 bases outside the gene matches. CDR3 sequence: CASSRDRDTGELFF. Written as DNA, the CDR3 is TGTGCCAGCTCCCGGGACAGGGACACCGGGGAGCTGTTTTTT.

This clone was seen many times. CDR3 residues: CSVEGTGTGNGYTF. CDR3 sequence (DNA): TGCAGCGTTGAAGGGACAGGCACTGGGAATGGCTACACCTTC. V gene TRBV29-1 combines with J gene TRBJ1-2; 7 bases match TRBD1. CDR1 SQVTM and CDR2 ANQGSEA come from the germline V gene. CDR3 length equals 14 residues. V trimming: 1 base; J trimming: 6 bases; junction bases outside the gene matches: 8.

The chain recombines TRBV29-1 with TRBJ2-7; TRBD2 aligns across 13 bases. Germline values: CDR1 SQVTM, CDR2 ANQGSEA. This CDR3 region has 15 residues. V lost 1 base and J lost 5; bases outside the gene matches: 5. The CDR3 loop reads CSVEGTSGSGDEQYF. In nucleotides, the CDR3 is TGCAGCGTTGAAGGGACTAGCGGGAGCGGGGACGAGCAGTACTTC.

This chain connects TRBV28 to TRBJ2-6; D perhaps matches TRBD1 (6 bases). The CDR3 has 15 amino acids. Germline V lookup: CDR1 MDHEN, CDR2 SYDVKM. Trimming shortened V by 3 bases and J by 3 bases, and 9 bases separated the two germline ends. In nucleotides, the CDR3 is TGTGCCAGCAGTTTTACAGGGATTGGGGCCAACGTCCTGACTTTC. Translation: CASSFTGIGANVLTF.

This clone was seen only once. The genes are TRBV5-1 and TRBJ2-3; D is perhaps TRBD1 or TRBD2 (7 bases each). V gave up 4 bases and J gave up 2 bases, with 14 bases separating them. The germline gives CDR1 SGHRS, CDR2 YFSETQ. This CDR3 spans 15 amino acids. CDR3 in amino acids: CASSPGGGPTDTQYF. CDR3 DNA: TGCGCCAGCAGCCCAGGGGGGGGCCCCACAGATACGCAGTATTTT.

The chain carries TRBV7-9 and TRBJ2-7; D ambiguous. V was trimmed by 3 bases and J by 2 bases, leaving 14 bases between them. Germline V gene lookup returns CDR1 SEHNR and CDR2 FQNEAQ (reference sequence). The CDR3 length is 15 residues. CDR3 loop: CASSFSSGPTYEQYF. CDR3 coding DNA: TGTGCCAGCAGCTTCTCCTCCGGGCCCACCTACGAGCAGTACTTC.

The chain uses TRBV5-8 and TRBJ1-1; a possible D gene is TRBD1 (5 bases). CDR1 and CDR2 from the germline V gene are SGHTS and YDEGEE. V lost 2 bases to trimming and J lost 3 bases, with 11 bases between them. The CDR3 spans 14 residues. CDR3 amino acids: CASSFSRADTEAFF. The CDR3 region has the DNA TGTGCCAGCAGCTTCTCCAGGGCTGACACTGAAGCTTTCTTT.

The chain links TRBV7-9 to TRBJ1-4; D is unresolved. The CDR3 totals 14 residues. The germline V gene has CDR1 SEHNR and CDR2 FQNEAQ (reference sequence). The V end was cut by 8 bases, the J end by 5 bases, with 15 bases between. Here the CDR3 DNA reads TGTGCCAGCGGGCAGGCCGGGGTGAATGAAAAACTGTTTTTT. This encodes CASGQAGVNEKLFF.

This sequence joins TRBV7-9 and TRBJ2-7, with TRBD1 matching over 9 bases. V trimming: 4 bases; J trimming: 9 bases; junction bases outside the gene matches: 16. This CDR3 region has 16 residues. Germline values: CDR1 SEHNR, CDR2 FQNEAQ (reference sequence). CDR3 bases: TGTGCCAGCAGCTCGATACAGGGGGCGGTGGATAGGGTGCAGTACTTC. Translated: CASSSIQGAVDRVQYF.

V gene TRBV9 combines with J gene TRBJ2-3; 7 bases are shared with TRBD2. Trimming cost V 1 base and J 9 bases; bases outside gene matches: 5. CDR3 length: 13 amino acids. Germline V gene lookup returns CDR1 SGDLS and CDR2 YYNGEE. The CDR3 region has the DNA TGTGCCAGCAGCGTATCGGCTAGCGGCACGCAGTATTTT. This sequence encodes CASSVSASGTQYF.

The V call is TRBV2, the J call TRBJ2-2; D is unresolved. The V and J ends lost 2 bases and 6 bases respectively, with 16 bases between them. This CDR3 spans 16 amino acids. Per the germline V gene, CDR1 is SNHLY and CDR2 is FYNNEI. The DNA for the CDR3 is TGTGCCAGCAGTGAAACGTCGCTAGGAATGGCCGGGGAGCTGTTTTTT. Amino acid sequence: CASSETSLGMAGELFF. The full variable domain, with the rest looked up from reference TRBV2 and TRBJ2-2, is EPEVTQTPSHQVTQMGQEVILRCVPISNHLYFYWYRQILGQKVEFLVSFYNNEISEKSEIFDDQFSVERPDGSNFTLKIRSTKLEDSAMYFCASSETSLGMAGELFFGEGSRLTVL.

The chain has TRBV5-1 and TRBJ1-2; 11 nucleotides line up with TRBD1. Per the germline V gene, CDR1 is SGHRS and CDR2 is YFSETQ. V was clipped by 4 bases and J by 6 bases; unmatched bases: 17. CDR3 size: 18 residues. The CDR3 nucleotides are TGCGCCAGCAGCCGTAACTCGCTCTTAGGGACAGGGGGAGATGGCTACACCTTC. Translation gives CASSRNSLLGTGGDGYTF.

This chain uses TRBV18 with TRBJ1-1, with D possibly TRBD1 on 6 matching bases. Germline V gene sequence: CDR1 KGHSH, CDR2 LQKENI. This CDR3 comprises 13 residues. Trimming stripped 0 bases from V and 10 bases from J, with 12 bases between. This chain's CDR3 is CASSPPTGGGAFF. As DNA, the CDR3 is TGTGCCAGCTCACCACCGACTGGAGGGGGAGCTTTCTTT.

The chain employs TRBV2 and TRBJ2-7; D might be TRBD1 (6 bases). Germline CDR1 is SNHLY and CDR2 is FYNNEI. The CDR3 spans 13 residues. The V end lost 10 bases, the J end lost 2 bases, and 15 bases lay between the germline ends. DNA of the CDR3: TGTGCCACCAAACGACAGGCCACCTACGAGCAGTACTTC. Residues: CATKRQATYEQYF.

This clone was detected only a few times. This chain connects TRBV7-3 to TRBJ2-2, with TRBD2 identical over 8 bases. V dropped 8 bases and J dropped 3; count of bases not matched to a gene: 5. Germline CDR1 is SGHTA and CDR2 is FQGTGA. The length of the CDR3 is 14 residues. The CDR3 is CASQTSGYTGELFF. The CDR3 DNA is TGTGCCAGCCAAACTAGCGGCTACACCGGGGAGCTGTTTTTT.

The V gene is TRBV7-8, the J gene TRBJ2-7; 12 positions agree with TRBD2. The CDR3 spans 16 residues. Per the germline V gene, CDR1 is SGHVS and CDR2 is FQNEAQ. J was trimmed by 2 bases and V by 2 bases; bases with no gene match: 4. CDR3 loop: CASSLRTSGVTYEQYF. In nucleotides, the CDR3 is TGTGCCAGCAGCTTAAGGACTAGCGGGGTGACCTACGAGCAGTACTTC.

J is TRBJ2-3 and V is TRBV7-2, with no clear D. This CDR3 comprises 15 residues. Trimming left V 3 bases short and J 6 bases short, with 16 bases between. Looked up from germline, CDR1 is SGHTA and CDR2 is FQGNSA. CDR3 DNA: TGTGCCAGCAGCTTCGACACCAAAAGGCGGGATACGCAGTATTTT. Encoded protein: CASSFDTKRRDTQYF.

The chain joins TRBV28 to TRBJ1-1; D ambiguous. With 4 bases removed from V and 4 bases from J, the gap between germline ends came to 1 base. This CDR3 is built from 10 residues. Germline V gene sequence: CDR1 MDHEN, CDR2 SYDVKM. In DNA, the CDR3 is TGTGCCAGCAGTTCCACTGAAGCTTTCTTT. This encodes CASSSTEAFF.

J is TRBJ2-1 and V is TRBV7-9; D ambiguous. Trimming pared 5 bases from V and 6 bases from J, leaving 11 bases between. The CDR3 length is 13 residues. The germline V gene has CDR1 SEHNR and CDR2 FQNEAQ (reference sequence). In nucleotides, the CDR3 is TGTGCCAGCAGCCCGATGGCGGCCAATGAGCAGTTCTTC. Encoded protein: CASSPMAANEQFF.

The chain joins TRBV2 to TRBJ2-7; maybe TRBD2 (5 bases). The germline V and J ends were trimmed by 2 bases and 6 bases, with 14 bases remaining between them. The germline V gene has CDR1 SNHLY and CDR2 FYNNEI. The CDR3 runs to 14 residues. The CDR3 is CASSESGSFGEQYF. CDR3 nucleotide sequence: TGTGCCAGCAGTGAATCTGGGAGCTTTGGCGAGCAGTACTTC.

The CDR3 DNA sequence: TGCGCCAGCAGTGAGTCGTGGACAGGAGTGCAGTACTTC. It specifies CASSESWTGVQYF. V usage is TRBV10-1 and J usage is TRBJ2-7, with TRBD1 identical over 7 bases. V was pared by 0 bases and J by 9 bases, with 5 bases of the junction left unmatched. Looked up from germline, CDR1 is WNHNN and CDR2 is SYGVQD (reference sequence). The CDR3 runs to 13 residues.

This clone was seen only a few times. The chain links TRBV7-2 to TRBJ1-6; no firm D call. The CDR3 has 16 amino acids. The germline V gene has CDR1 SGHTA and CDR2 FQGNSA. Trimming stripped 1 base from V and 8 bases from J, with 15 bases between. CDR3 in DNA: TGTGCCAGCAGCTTAGAGATAAAAAGAGGGTATTCACCCCTCCACTTT. It yields the protein CASSLEIKRGYSPLHF.

The chain has TRBV11-2 and TRBJ1-1; no clear D gene. Germline V gene data show CDR1 as SGHAT and CDR2 as FQNNGV. CDR3 size: 11 residues. The V end was cut by 5 bases, the J end by 9 bases, with 10 bases between. The CDR3: CASSQAVKAFF. The DNA for the CDR3 is TGTGCCAGCAGCCAGGCGGTAAAAGCTTTCTTT.